This T cell receptor (beta chain) was recovered during a study of cytomegalovirus exposure and HLA in healthy donors. Study summary: Earlier, roughly 120 million unique TCR beta sequences were recovered from approximately 200 million T cells by an analysis.

Study conclusions and caveats: Presence/absence results assume similar sequencing depth per donor, which may not hold.

Trimming took off 1 base at V and 4 bases at J, with 17 bases between the two ends. There are 16 residues in the CDR3. Per germline, CDR1 SGDLS and CDR2 YYNGEE. In regard to this clone: Its antigen is as yet unknown.

The PCR made use of 60 Vbeta and 13 Jbeta primers. Assay used: immunoSEQ multiplex PCR; TCRdb lists only in-frame clones, some missing. This table has around 150,000 clones, around 80% appearing once. This rearrangement joins TRBV9 to TRBJ2-5; maybe TRBD2 (6 bases). Sequenced input: PBMCs. The TCR comes from a middle-aged man in good health and CMV-seronegative. The CDR3 is CASSVSPQAGGETQYF. The CDR3 nucleotides are TGTGCCAGCAGCGTAAGTCCCCAAGCCGGGGGAGAGACCCAGTACTTC.